Listed here are 12 T cell receptor beta chains from one sample, sequenced in a study of blood T cell repertoires in COVID-19. Sequencing used immunoSEQ multiplex PCR; TCRdb keeps in-frame clones, though not all of them. The table shows approximately 270,000 clones, with 80% to 90% occurring only once. The material sequenced was PBMCs or T cells enriched from blood (not recorded which). Receptor source: a woman between 45 and 60 years old who had recovered from COVID-19.

The chain recombines TRBV3-1 (or the pseudogene TRBV3-2) with TRBJ1-6; TRBD1 agrees at 11 bases. V shed 3 bases, J shed 10 bases, and the junction held 5 bases outside the gene matches. From germline, CDR1 is LGHDT and CDR2 YNNKEL (reference sequence). The CDR3 is 15 amino acids. CDR3 residues: CASSHYRDRGSPLHF. The DNA for the CDR3 is TGTGCCAGCAGCCATTACCGGGACAGGGGGTCACCCCTCCACTTT.

V usage is TRBV29-1 and J usage is TRBJ1-2; 7 bases are a match to TRBD1. The length of the CDR3 is 13 residues. Germline lookup yields CDR1 SQVTM and CDR2 ANQGSEA. V lost 5 bases and J lost 6; bases outside the gene matches: 9. CDR3 residues: CSVRGQTFHGYTF. The DNA for the CDR3 is TGCAGCGTTAGGGGACAGACCTTCCATGGCTACACCTTC. The full variable domain, with the rest looked up from reference TRBV29-1 and TRBJ1-2, is SAVISQKPSRDICQRGTSLTIQCQVDSQVTMMFWYRQQPGQSLTLIATANQGSEATYESGFVIDKFPISRPNLTFSTLTVSNMSPEDSSIYLCSVRGQTFHGYTFGSGTRLTVV.

The chain is built from TRBV6-1 and TRBJ2-7, with D unresolved. Germline V gene sequence: CDR1 MNHNS, CDR2 SASEGT. The germline V and J ends were trimmed by 3 bases and 3 bases, with 3 bases remaining between them. This CDR3 comprises 11 residues. DNA of the CDR3: TGTGCCAGCAGTGACCTCTACGAGCAGTACTTC. Protein: CASSDLYEQYF.

This clone has only a few counts. DNA of the CDR3: TGTGCCAGCAGCTCGGGACAGACCTATAACTATGGCTACACCTTC. This translates into CASSSGQTYNYGYTF. The V call is TRBV3-1 (or the pseudogene TRBV3-2), the J call TRBJ1-2, with 7 bases aligning to TRBD1. Per the germline V gene, CDR1 is LGHDT and CDR2 is YNNKEL (reference sequence). The V segment lost 5 bases and the J segment 1 base; nucleotides outside the gene matches: 7. This CDR3 region has 15 residues.

The V call is TRBV24-1, the J call TRBJ2-1, with unresolved D. Germline V gene data show CDR1 as KGHDR and CDR2 as SFDVKD. The CDR3 covers 11 residues. Trimming took 3 bases from V and 16 from J, leaving 12 bases between them. The CDR3 spells CATSDVVMFFF. DNA for the CDR3: TGTGCCACCAGTGATGTAGTGATGTTTTTCTTC.

The V gene is TRBV7-9, the J gene TRBJ2-7, with 8 bases aligning to TRBD1. The V segment lost 3 bases and the J segment 0 bases; nucleotides outside the gene matches: 4. There are 15 residues in the CDR3. Germline V gene lookup returns CDR1 SEHNR and CDR2 FQNEAQ (reference sequence). The CDR3 bases are TGTGCCAGCAGCTTGATGACAGGGGACTCCTACGAGCAGTACTTC. Its protein is CASSLMTGDSYEQYF.

This CDR3 reads CAISVPGQGAFGYTF. In DNA, the CDR3 is TGTGCCATCAGCGTACCGGGACAGGGGGCGTTTGGCTACACCTTC. The rearrangement uses TRBV10-3 and TRBJ1-2; TRBD1 matches 12 bases. The CDR3 length is 15 residues. V shed 6 bases, J shed 7 bases, and the junction held 9 bases outside the gene matches. Germline V gene lookup returns CDR1 ENHRY and CDR2 SYGVKD.

This rearrangement joins TRBV10-3 to TRBJ2-3; possible D gene TRBD2, 6 bases. The V end was cut by 6 bases, the J end by 6 bases, with 10 bases between. There are 12 residues in the CDR3. Germline lookup yields CDR1 ENHRY and CDR2 SYGVKD. Here the CDR3 DNA reads TGTGCCATCAGCCCTGGGGGGGATACGCAGTATTTT. This gives the protein CAISPGGDTQYF.

The V call is TRBV4-1, the J call TRBJ1-5, with D unresolved. V shed 1 base and J shed 7 bases, with 11 bases lying between them. The CDR3 runs 14 residues. Germline V gives CDR1 MGHRA, CDR2 YSYEKL. CDR3 amino acids: CASSQVTTNQPQHF. CDR3 in DNA: TGCGCCAGCAGCCAAGTCACAACGAACCAGCCCCAGCATTTT.

The chain is built from TRBV5-1 and TRBJ2-3, with D perhaps TRBD2 (5 bases). V gave up 3 bases and J gave up 5 bases, with 22 bases separating them. The CDR3 totals 17 residues. The germline V gene has CDR1 SGHRS and CDR2 YFSETQ. The DNA for the CDR3 is TGCGCCAGCAGCTCTACCCTAGCTCCCTCGGGTGGAGATACGCAGTATTTT. Amino acids: CASSSTLAPSGGDTQYF.

V is TRBV5-1 and J is TRBJ1-3; D might be TRBD1 (6 bases). Germline assignment: CDR1 SGHRS and CDR2 YFSETQ. V lost 3 bases and J 2 bases, leaving 12 bases between the germline ends. The CDR3 is 15 amino acids. CDR3 sequence reads: CASSSTGYPGNTIYF. Written as DNA, the CDR3 is TGCGCCAGCAGCTCTACAGGGTACCCTGGAAACACCATATATTTT.

The genes are TRBV27 and TRBJ2-2, with TRBD1 as a possible D gene (5 bases). Between the trimmed V and J ends, which lost 3 bases and 3 bases, there was a span of 11 bases. The V gene's germline CDR1 is MNHEY and CDR2 SMNVEV (reference sequence). The CDR3 runs 15 residues. CDR3 coding DNA: TGTGCCAGCAGTTTCGGCAGGGTTCACACCGGGGAGCTGTTTTTT. It specifies CASSFGRVHTGELFF.